Sequencing of this T cell receptor (beta chain) was carried out in a study of monozygotic twins with cystic fibrosis. Study-wide points: In this small cohort, shared CDR3 numbers showed no association with age, concordance or disease severity.

The CDR3 spans 13 residues. Germline values: CDR1 SGHDT, CDR2 YYEEEE. The ends were cut back, 0 bases at V and 7 bases at J, with 8 bases in the middle. Note on this clone: The antigen is not known.

Sequenced by immunoSEQ multiplex PCR; TCRdb stores in-frame clones only, minus some. This table has approximately 32,000 clones, 90% to 97% appearing once. The TCR sequence derives from a girl aged 2 to 10 with cystic fibrosis. The chain is built from TRBV5-6 and TRBJ1-5, with D unclear. The sample consisted of blood. Written as DNA, the CDR3 is TGTGCCAGCAGCTTGGGGATAAGACAGCCCCAGCATTTT. Its translation is CASSLGIRQPQHF.